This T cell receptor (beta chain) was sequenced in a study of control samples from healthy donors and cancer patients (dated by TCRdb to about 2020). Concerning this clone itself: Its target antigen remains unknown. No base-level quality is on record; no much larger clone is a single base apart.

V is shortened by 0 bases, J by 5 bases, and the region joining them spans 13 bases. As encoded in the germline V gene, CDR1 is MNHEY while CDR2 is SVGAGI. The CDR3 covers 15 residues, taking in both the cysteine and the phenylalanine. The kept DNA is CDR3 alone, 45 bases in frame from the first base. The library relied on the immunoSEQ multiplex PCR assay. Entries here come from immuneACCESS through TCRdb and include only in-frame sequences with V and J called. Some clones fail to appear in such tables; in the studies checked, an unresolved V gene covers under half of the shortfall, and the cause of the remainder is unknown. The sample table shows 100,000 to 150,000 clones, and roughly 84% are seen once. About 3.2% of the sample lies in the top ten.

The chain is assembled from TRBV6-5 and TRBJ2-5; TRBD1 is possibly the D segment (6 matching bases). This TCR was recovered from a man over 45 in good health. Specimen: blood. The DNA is TGTGCCAGCAGTTACTCGAGTGGGGGCATGGAGACCCAGTACTTC. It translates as CASSYSSGGMETQYF.